This TCR beta chain comes out of a study of blood T cell repertoires in COVID-19. Overall study: Samples representing acute and convalescent COVID-19 were sourced from the United States, Italy and Spain. Nucleic acid was either cDNA or gDNA, and it came from T cells, B-cell-depleted T cells, or PBMCs.

In regard to this clone: Distinct nucleotide sequences in the sample also encode this CDR3.

Per germline, CDR1 LGHDT and CDR2 YNNKEL (reference sequence). The CDR3 extends over 14 amino acids. After removal of 4 bases from V and 6 bases from J, the junction contained 1 base not matched to a gene. In the study's own analysis: Amplification from reference gene primers served as the basis for estimated nucleated cell counts. Here immunoSEQ multiplex PCR was the method, and the copy in TCRdb shows in-frame clones only, minus some. The V and J calls and clone size are taken from that table; D and trimming were inferred from the DNA. The table records about 220,000 clones, approximately 78% of them present only once.

The J gene is TRBJ1-6, the V gene TRBV3-1 (or the pseudogene TRBV3-2); 9 nucleotides align to TRBD1. The source is an older woman with COVID-19, enrolled during active disease. Sequencing input: peripheral blood. The CDR3 protein is CASSPTGGNSPLHF. Here the CDR3 DNA reads TGTGCCAGCAGCCCGACAGGGGGTAATTCACCCCTCCACTTT.